These 10 T cell receptor beta chains originate from one sample sequenced in a study of cytomegalovirus exposure and HLA in healthy donors. The PCR ran on 60 Vbeta and 13 Jbeta primers. Produced via immunoSEQ multiplex PCR; TCRdb's table is partial and in-frame only. The table records 130,000 to 150,000 clones, about 80% of them present only once. The sample was PBMCs. These receptors were taken from a middle-aged man in good health and CMV-seropositive.

The rearrangement uses TRBV18 and TRBJ1-3; TRBD1 might be the D (6 bases). Trimming left V 1 base short and J 2 bases short, with 9 bases between. The CDR3 spans 15 residues. Germline V gene data show CDR1 as KGHSH and CDR2 as LQKENI. In DNA form, the CDR3 reads TGTGCCAGCTCACCACAGGCAGGGGCTGGAAACACCATATATTTT. Protein sequence: CASSPQAGAGNTIYF.

V gene TRBV11-2 combines with J gene TRBJ2-2; D gene unclear. Trimming removed 5 bases from V and 4 bases from J, with 11 bases in between. The CDR3 is 14 residues long. CDR1 and CDR2 (germline): SGHAT, FQNNGV. CDR3 DNA sequence: TGTGCCAGCAGCCTGACTTGGTTCACCGGGGAGCTGTTTTTT. Encoded protein: CASSLTWFTGELFF.

The chain joins TRBV13 to TRBJ1-1; D may be TRBD1 (5 bases). This CDR3 has 17 residues. Trimming removed 4 bases at V and 8 bases at J, with 26 bases between. CDR1 and CDR2 (germline): PRHDT, FYEKMQ (reference sequence). CDR3 DNA: TGTGCCAGCAGCTCGGCACCCGTTAAGGGGTGGTCTAAGGAAGCTTTCTTT. It encodes CASSSAPVKGWSKEAFF. Looking up the rest from reference TRBV13 and TRBJ1-1 gives the full variable domain: AAGVIQSPRHLIKEKRETATLKCYPIPRHDTVYWYQQGPGQDPQFLISFYEKMQSDKGSIPDRFSAQQFSDYHSELNMSSLELGDSALYFCASSSAPVKGWSKEAFFGQGTRLTVV.

This clone was picked up one time. This chain uses TRBV9 with TRBJ1-6; D possibly corresponds to TRBD1 (6 bases). The germline CDR1 and CDR2 sequences are SGDLS and YYNGEE. The V gene lost 0 bases and the J gene lost 8 bases, with 9 bases spanning the gap. The CDR3 has 14 amino acids. CDR3 nucleotides: TGTGCCAGCAGCGTAGGGGGGGGCGATTCACCCCTCCACTTT. Residues: CASSVGGGDSPLHF.

This chain uses TRBV2 with TRBJ2-7; D is unresolved. Per germline, CDR1 SNHLY and CDR2 FYNNEI. The V gene lost 8 bases and the J gene lost 5 bases, with 10 bases spanning the gap. The CDR3 is 11 residues long. CDR3 residues: CASGRVNEQYF. The CDR3, as DNA: TGTGCCAGCGGCCGGGTTAACGAGCAGTACTTC.

This chain joins TRBV4-1 and TRBJ1-2; 7 bases map to TRBD1. Trimming cost V 5 bases and J 0 bases; bases outside gene matches: 6. This CDR3 is 15 amino acids long. CDR1 is MGHRA and CDR2 is YSYEKL in the germline V gene. The CDR3 reads CASSIRTGPNYGYTF. The CDR3 DNA is TGCGCCAGCAGCATACGGACAGGTCCTAACTATGGCTACACCTTC.

This clone appeared once. V usage is TRBV2 and J usage is TRBJ2-5; 8 nucleotides agree with TRBD2. The trim removed 0 bases at V and 1 base at J, leaving 1 base unmatched. Germline V gene data show CDR1 as SNHLY and CDR2 as FYNNEI. CDR3 length: 15 residues. The CDR3 here is CASSEARGAQETQYF. The CDR3 DNA follows: TGTGCCAGCAGTGAAGCGCGGGGGGCCCAAGAGACCCAGTACTTC.

The gene calls are TRBV7-9 and TRBJ1-6; 7 bases agree with TRBD1. The CDR3 contains 14 residues. Germline assignment: CDR1 SEHNR and CDR2 FQNEAQ (reference sequence). The trim removed 10 bases at V and 5 bases at J, leaving 8 bases unmatched. CDR3 sequence: CATTAQGNNSPLHF. For the CDR3, the DNA is TGTGCCACCACGGCACAGGGGAATAATTCACCCCTCCACTTT.

The chain joins TRBV7-9 to TRBJ2-1; weak D call: TRBD1 (6 bases). Germline-derived CDR1 and CDR2 are SEHNR and FQNEAQ (reference sequence). The CDR3 is made up of 16 amino acids. V was trimmed by 4 bases and J by 1 base, leaving 14 bases between them. The DNA of the CDR3 is TGTGCCAGCAGCTCCACAGGGATCGGGTCCTACAATGAGCAGTTCTTC. Its protein product is CASSSTGIGSYNEQFF.

The rearrangement joins TRBV7-5 to TRBJ2-7; TRBD2, the table's D call, lacks a check against the DNA. TRBV7-5 is assigned pseudogene status. The CDR3 has 17 amino acids. The CDR3, as DNA: TGTGCCAGAAGCTCCGGCGGGAGGCCCAAAATGCTCTACGAGCAGTACTTC. Protein product: CARSSGGRPKMLYEQYF.